This entry lists 16 T cell receptor beta chains sequenced from one sample in a study of immune evolution from preneoplasia to lung adenocarcinoma. The method was immunoSEQ multiplex PCR; TCRdb's version includes in-frame clones alone and lacks a portion of them. This sample has about 6,100 clones, with around four fifths found just once. The sequenced sample consisted of FFPE minimally invasive lung adenocarcinoma tissue. These receptors all stem from a person between 45 and 75 years old with lung adenocarcinoma.

The rearrangement joins TRBV10-3 to TRBJ2-1; TRBD2 aligns across 13 bases. The germline V gene has CDR1 ENHRY and CDR2 SYGVKD. This CDR3 spans 16 amino acids. J lost 4 bases, V lost 0 bases, and 0 bases had no gene match. CDR3 coding DNA: TGTGCCATCAGTGAGTCGACTAGCGGGGGGTACAATGAGCAGTTCTTC. The encoded protein is CAISESTSGGYNEQFF.

V and J are TRBV2 and TRBJ2-7; 7 bases are shared with TRBD1. V was pared by 6 bases and J by 6 bases, with 11 bases of the junction left unmatched. The length of the CDR3 is 14 residues. Germline V CDR1 and CDR2: SNHLY, FYNNEI. This CDR3 is CASRGSGQRTEQYF. The CDR3 region has the DNA TGTGCCAGCAGGGGGTCGGGACAGCGTACCGAGCAGTACTTC.

The chain links TRBV11-1 to TRBJ2-1, with TRBD2 matching 9 bases. This CDR3 has 15 amino acids. Germline loops: CDR1 SGHAT, CDR2 FQDESV (reference sequence). The V segment lost 3 bases and the J segment 5 bases; nucleotides outside the gene matches: 5. The CDR3 DNA sequence: TGTGCCAGCAGCTTCGGGACTAGCCGAGACAATGAGCAGTTCTTC. Encoded protein: CASSFGTSRDNEQFF.

The V gene is TRBV7-2, the J gene TRBJ2-5; 10 bases agree with TRBD2. The length of the CDR3 is 17 residues. Germline V lookup: CDR1 SGHTA, CDR2 FQGNSA. After removal of 1 base from V and 4 bases from J, the junction contained 9 bases not matched to a gene. DNA for the CDR3: TGTGCCAGCAGCTTAGGCGGGCTAGCGGGAGCCGGAGAGACCCAGTACTTC. Its protein product is CASSLGGLAGAGETQYF. The full variable domain, completed using reference TRBV7-2 and TRBJ2-5, is GAGVSQSPSNKVTEKGKDVELRCDPISGHTALYWYRQSLGQGLEFLIYFQGNSAPDKSGLPSDRFSAERTGGSVSTLTIQRTQQEDSAVYLCASSLGGLAGAGETQYFGPGTRLLVL.

The V gene is TRBV28, the J gene TRBJ1-6, with 8 positions matching TRBD1. Germline V gene sequence: CDR1 MDHEN, CDR2 SYDVKM. The CDR3 totals 15 residues. V trimming: 6 bases; J trimming: 7 bases; junction bases outside the gene matches: 8. As DNA, the CDR3 is TGTGCCAGCAGCGAAACGACAGGGGACAATTCACCCCTCCACTTT. Residues: CASSETTGDNSPLHF.

V is TRBV7-8 and J is TRBJ1-6, with D unresolved. CDR1 SGHVS and CDR2 FQNEAQ come from the germline V gene. The CDR3 spans 13 residues. V was pared by 5 bases and J by 3 bases, with 5 bases between. In nucleotides, the CDR3 is TGTGCCAGCAGCCAGGTCTATAATTCACCCCTCCACTTT. Encoded protein: CASSQVYNSPLHF.

This chain joins TRBV2 and TRBJ2-1; TRBD2 agrees at 10 bases. Germline V gene lookup returns CDR1 SNHLY and CDR2 FYNNEI. The CDR3 is 15 amino acids. V lost 6 bases and J lost 8; bases outside the gene matches: 10. The CDR3 region has the DNA TGTGCCAGCAGGGCAAGCGCTAGCGGGGGTGATGAGCAGTTCTTC. Translation gives CASRASASGGDEQFF.

This chain joins TRBV4-2 and TRBJ2-1; D is ambiguous. This CDR3 has 17 amino acids. Trimming took 5 bases from V and 0 from J, leaving 17 bases between them. CDR1 is LGHNA, CDR2 YNFKEQ, per germline. DNA for the CDR3: TGTGCCAGCAGCGAGAGACTTACACACACCTCCTACAATGAGCAGTTCTTC. Translating it yields CASSERLTHTSYNEQFF.

The chain employs TRBV4-1 and TRBJ1-2; the match to TRBD1 covers 7 bases. Germline CDR1 is MGHRA and CDR2 is YSYEKL. V lost 0 bases, J lost 4 bases, and 11 bases stayed unmatched. The CDR3 is 17 residues long. The chain's CDR3 is CASSQERDSPMVYGYTF. The CDR3 region has the DNA TGCGCCAGCAGCCAAGAACGGGACAGTCCAATGGTCTATGGCTACACCTTC.

This clone came up a few times. The rearrangement joins TRBV6-6 to TRBJ2-7; D may be TRBD2 (5 bases). The CDR3 consists of 12 residues. Trimming removed 2 bases at V and 3 bases at J, with 5 bases between. Germline V gene data show CDR1 as MNHNY and CDR2 as SVGAGI (reference sequence). The CDR3 here is CASSYRGYEQYF. As DNA, the CDR3 is TGTGCCAGCAGTTACCGGGGCTACGAGCAGTACTTC.

The chain recombines TRBV9 with TRBJ1-3; TRBD1 might be the D (6 bases). This CDR3 spans 15 amino acids. Germline V gene lookup returns CDR1 SGDLS and CDR2 YYNGEE. Trimming shortened V by 3 bases and J by 0 bases, and 10 bases separated the two germline ends. Written as DNA, the CDR3 is TGTGCCAGCAGCGAGGGGGGGTCCTCTGGAAACACCATATATTTT. Its protein product is CASSEGGSSGNTIYF.

This clone was found once. The V gene is TRBV6-6, the J gene TRBJ2-7, with D perhaps matching TRBD1 or TRBD2 (5 bases each). The germline V and J ends were trimmed by 7 bases and 3 bases, with 13 bases remaining between them. The length of the CDR3 is 13 residues. The germline gives CDR1 MNHNY, CDR2 SVGAGI (reference sequence). This chain's CDR3 is CASTTRGRYEQYF. The CDR3 DNA follows: TGTGCCAGCACCACCCGGGGACGCTACGAGCAGTACTTC.

The chain combines TRBV30 with TRBJ1-1, with a possible D match to TRBD1 (5 bases). The length of the CDR3 is 13 residues. V was shortened by 2 bases and J by 2 bases, with 9 bases between the two germline ends. Germline-derived CDR1 and CDR2 are GTSNPN and SVGIG (reference sequence). The CDR3 bases are TGTGCCTGGAGTAGGGGATTCAACACTGAAGCTTTCTTT. Residues: CAWSRGFNTEAFF.

The V gene is TRBV10-2, the J gene TRBJ2-3, with 7 bases identical to TRBD1. V trimming: 8 bases; J trimming: 4 bases; junction bases outside the gene matches: 15. The CDR3 contains 16 residues. The germline V gene encodes CDR1 WSHSY and CDR2 SAAADI. CDR3 residues: CASQTTGQFLADTQYF. The DNA of the CDR3 is TGCGCCAGCCAAACGACGGGACAGTTTCTGGCAGATACGCAGTATTTT.

This clone was counted between two and nine times. This sequence joins TRBV7-2 and TRBJ2-3, with D possibly matching TRBD1 (6 bases). The CDR3 contains 16 residues. Per the germline V gene, CDR1 is SGHTA and CDR2 is FQGNSA. Trimming took 1 base from V and 2 from J, leaving 13 bases between them. The CDR3, as DNA: TGTGCCAGCAGCTTAGGATTCGGGACAACCACAGATACGCAGTATTTT. Its protein product is CASSLGFGTTTDTQYF.

V and J are TRBV5-6 and TRBJ2-3, with D unresolved. Germline V CDR1 and CDR2: SGHDT, YYEEEE. Deletions cut 0 bases from V and 0 bases from J, with 5 bases between. The CDR3 has 14 amino acids. The CDR3 loop reads CASSLEESTDTQYF. The CDR3 nucleotides read TGTGCCAGCAGCTTGGAGGAGAGCACAGATACGCAGTATTTT. The full variable domain, rest sourced from reference TRBV5-6 and TRBJ2-3, is DAGVTQSPTHLIKTRGQQVTLRCSPKSGHDTVSWYQQALGQGPQFIFQYYEEEERQRGNFPDRFSGHQFPNYSSELNVNALLLGDSALYLCASSLEESTDTQYFGPGTRLTVL.